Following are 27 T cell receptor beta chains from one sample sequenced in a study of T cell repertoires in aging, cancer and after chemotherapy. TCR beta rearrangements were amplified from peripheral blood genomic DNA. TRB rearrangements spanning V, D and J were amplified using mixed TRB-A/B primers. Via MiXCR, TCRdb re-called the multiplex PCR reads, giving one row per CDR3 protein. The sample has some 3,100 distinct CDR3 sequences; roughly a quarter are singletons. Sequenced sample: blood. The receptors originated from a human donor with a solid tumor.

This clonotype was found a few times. As DNA, the CDR3 is TGTGCCAGCAGCCATCCCAGCAAGGATACGCAGTATTTT. Encoded protein: CASSHPSKDTQYF. The chain couples TRBV7-9 to TRBJ2-3, with no clear D. The V end was cut by 5 bases, the J end by 6 bases, with 12 bases between. From germline, CDR1 is SEHNR and CDR2 FQNEAQ (reference sequence). This CDR3 comprises 13 residues.

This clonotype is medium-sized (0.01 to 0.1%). CDR3 sequence: CASSRDSGQGSEAFF. Here the CDR3 DNA reads TGTGCCAGCAGTCGCGACTCGGGACAGGGTTCCGAAGCTTTCTTT. The chain couples TRBV27 to TRBJ1-1, with 9 bases fitting TRBD1. Germline V CDR1 and CDR2: MNHEY, SMNVEV (reference sequence). This CDR3 contains 15 residues. Trimming at V came to 5 bases and at J to 8 bases, leaving 12 bases not matched to a gene.

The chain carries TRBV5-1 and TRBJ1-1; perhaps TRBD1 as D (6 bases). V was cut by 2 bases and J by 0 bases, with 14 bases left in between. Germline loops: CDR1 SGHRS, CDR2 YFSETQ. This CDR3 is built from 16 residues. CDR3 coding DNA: TGCGCCAGCAGCTTAACAGGGTTTCCCATGAACACTGAAGCTTTCTTT. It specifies CASSLTGFPMNTEAFF.

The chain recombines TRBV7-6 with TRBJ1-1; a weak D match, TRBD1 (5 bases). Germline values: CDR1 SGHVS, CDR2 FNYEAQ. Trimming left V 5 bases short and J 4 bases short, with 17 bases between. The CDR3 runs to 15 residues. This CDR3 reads CASSIGAGGSTEAFF. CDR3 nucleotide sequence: TGTGCCAGCAGCATAGGGGCGGGGGGGAGCACTGAAGCTTTCTTT.

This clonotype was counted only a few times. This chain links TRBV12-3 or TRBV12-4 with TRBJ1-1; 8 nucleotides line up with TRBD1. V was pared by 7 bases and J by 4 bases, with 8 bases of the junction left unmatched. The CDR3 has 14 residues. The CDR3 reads CASNSQGVGTEAFF. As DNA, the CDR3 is TGTGCCAGCAACTCACAGGGGGTGGGCACTGAAGCTTTCTTT.

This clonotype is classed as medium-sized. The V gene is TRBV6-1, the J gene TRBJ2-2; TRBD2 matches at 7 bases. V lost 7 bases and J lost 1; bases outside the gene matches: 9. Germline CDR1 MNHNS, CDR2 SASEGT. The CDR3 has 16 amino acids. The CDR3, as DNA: TGTGCCAGCACTCCGGGGGGAAGCGTGAACACCGGGGAGCTGTTTTTT. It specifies CASTPGGSVNTGELFF.

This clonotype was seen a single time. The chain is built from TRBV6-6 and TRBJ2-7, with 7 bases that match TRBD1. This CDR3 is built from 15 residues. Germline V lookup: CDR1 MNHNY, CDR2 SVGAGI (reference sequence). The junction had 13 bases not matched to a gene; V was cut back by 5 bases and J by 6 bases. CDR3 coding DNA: TGTGCCAGCAGTGAGCCCGACAGGGTGAGTGGCGAGCAGTACTTC. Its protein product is CASSEPDRVSGEQYF.

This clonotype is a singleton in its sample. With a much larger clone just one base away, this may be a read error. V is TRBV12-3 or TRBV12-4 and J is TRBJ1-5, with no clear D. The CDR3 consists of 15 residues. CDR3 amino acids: CASRSVGAGNRPQHF. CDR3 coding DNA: TGTGCCAGCAGATCTGTCGGTGCTGGCAATCGGCCCCAGCATTTT.

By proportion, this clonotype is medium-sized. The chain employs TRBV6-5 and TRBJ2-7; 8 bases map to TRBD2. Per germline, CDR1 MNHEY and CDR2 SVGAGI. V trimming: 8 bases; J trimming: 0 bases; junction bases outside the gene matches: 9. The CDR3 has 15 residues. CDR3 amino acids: CASSFAGGSSYEQYF. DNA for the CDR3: TGTGCCAGCTCCTTTGCGGGAGGTAGCTCCTACGAGCAGTACTTC.

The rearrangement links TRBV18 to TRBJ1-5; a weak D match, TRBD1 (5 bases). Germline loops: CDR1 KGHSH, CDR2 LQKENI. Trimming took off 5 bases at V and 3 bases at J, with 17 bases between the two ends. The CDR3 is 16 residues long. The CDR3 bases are TGTGCCAGCTCAGAAGAGGGGATTTCAGACAATCAGCCCCAGCATTTT. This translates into CASSEEGISDNQPQHF.

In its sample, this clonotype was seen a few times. CDR3 nucleotide sequence: TGCGCCAGCAGTCGAACAGGGCTGCCCCAGCATTTT. Protein sequence: CASSRTGLPQHF. The chain is built from TRBV10-1 and TRBJ1-5; D possibly corresponds to TRBD1 (6 bases). Germline lookup yields CDR1 WNHNN and CDR2 SYGVQD (reference sequence). Trimming took off 5 bases at V and 9 bases at J, with 11 bases between the two ends. The CDR3 length is 12 residues.

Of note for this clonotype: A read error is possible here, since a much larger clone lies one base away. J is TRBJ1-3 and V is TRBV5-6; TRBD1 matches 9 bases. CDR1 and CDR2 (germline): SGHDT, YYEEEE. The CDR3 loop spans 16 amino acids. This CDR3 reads CASRRTGDLSGNTMYF. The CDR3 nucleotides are TGTGCCAGCAGACGGACAGGGGACCTCTCTGGAAACACCATGTATTTT.

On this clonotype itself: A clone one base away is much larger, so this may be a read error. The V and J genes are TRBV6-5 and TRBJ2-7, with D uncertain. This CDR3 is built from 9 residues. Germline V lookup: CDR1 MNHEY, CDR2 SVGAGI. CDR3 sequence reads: CASSWLRWV. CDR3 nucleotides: TGTGCCAGCAGTTGGCTCCGATGGGTC.

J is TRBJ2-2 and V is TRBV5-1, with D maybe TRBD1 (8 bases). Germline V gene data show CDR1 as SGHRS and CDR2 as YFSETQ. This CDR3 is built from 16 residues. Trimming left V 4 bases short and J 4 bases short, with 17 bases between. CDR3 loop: CASSQQRDRPTGELFF. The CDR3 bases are TGCGCCAGCAGCCAACAGCGGGACAGGCCCACCGGGGAGCTGTTTTTT.

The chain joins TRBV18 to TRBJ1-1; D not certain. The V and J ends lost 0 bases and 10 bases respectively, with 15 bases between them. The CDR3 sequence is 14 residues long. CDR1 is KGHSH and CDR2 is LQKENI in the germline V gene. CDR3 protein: CASSPPVITERAFF. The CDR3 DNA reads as TGTGCCAGCTCACCACCGGTCATCACGGAAAGAGCTTTCTTT. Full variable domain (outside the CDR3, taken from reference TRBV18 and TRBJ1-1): NAGVMQNPRHLVRRRGQEARLRCSPMKGHSHVYWYRQLPEEGLKFMVYLQKENIIDESGMPKERFSAEFPKEGPSILRIQQVVRGDSAAYFCASSPPVITERAFFGQGTRLTVV.

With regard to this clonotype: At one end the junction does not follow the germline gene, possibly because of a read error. CDR3 nucleotide sequence: TGCGCCAGCAGTTCTGGGGGCCTAGAGACCCAGTACTTC. Translation: CASSSGGLETQYF. This sequence joins TRBV5-6 and TRBJ2-5; possibly TRBD1 for D (6 bases). The length of the CDR3 is 13 residues. Germline CDR1 and CDR2: SGHDT and YYEEEE.

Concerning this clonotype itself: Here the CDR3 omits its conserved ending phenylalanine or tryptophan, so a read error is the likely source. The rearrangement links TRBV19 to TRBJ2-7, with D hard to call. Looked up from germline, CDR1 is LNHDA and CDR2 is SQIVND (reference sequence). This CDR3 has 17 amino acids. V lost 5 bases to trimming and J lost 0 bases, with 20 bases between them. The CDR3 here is CASSPTFLVKGSYEQYS. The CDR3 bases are TGTGCCAGTAGTCCAACCTTTTTGGTTAAGGGCTCCTACGAGCAGTACTCC.

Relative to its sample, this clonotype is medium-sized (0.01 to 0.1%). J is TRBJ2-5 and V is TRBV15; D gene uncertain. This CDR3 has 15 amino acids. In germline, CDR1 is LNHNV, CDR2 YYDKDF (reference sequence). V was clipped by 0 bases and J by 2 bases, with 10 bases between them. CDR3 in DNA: TGTGCCACCAGCAGAGATTTGGGCAGACAAGAGACCCAGTACTTC. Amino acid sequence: CATSRDLGRQETQYF.

The DNA of the CDR3 is TGTGCCAGCAGCTTTAGCGGAAGCTCCTACAATGAGCAGTTCTTC. Its protein is CASSFSGSSYNEQFF. V usage is TRBV7-2 and J usage is TRBJ2-1; perhaps TRBD2 as D (6 bases). CDR3 length: 15 residues. V was cut by 3 bases and J by 0 bases, with 9 bases left in between. Per the germline V gene, CDR1 is SGHTA and CDR2 is FQGNSA.

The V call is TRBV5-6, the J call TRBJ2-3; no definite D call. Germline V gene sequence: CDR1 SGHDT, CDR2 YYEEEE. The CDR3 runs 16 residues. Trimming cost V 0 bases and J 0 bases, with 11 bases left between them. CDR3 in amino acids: CASSLVTKPSTDTQYF. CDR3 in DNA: TGTGCCAGCAGCTTGGTGACCAAGCCTAGCACAGATACGCAGTATTTT.

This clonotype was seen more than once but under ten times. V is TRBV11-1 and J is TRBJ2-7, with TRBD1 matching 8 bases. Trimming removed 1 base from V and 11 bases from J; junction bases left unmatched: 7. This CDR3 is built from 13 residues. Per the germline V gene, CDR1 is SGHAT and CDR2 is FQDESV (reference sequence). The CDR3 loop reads CASSLGTGMEEYF. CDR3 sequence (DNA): TGTGCCAGCAGCTTAGGGACAGGGATGGAAGAGTACTTC. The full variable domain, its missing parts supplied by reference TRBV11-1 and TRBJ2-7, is EAEVAQSPRYKITEKSQAVAFWCDPISGHATLYWYRQILGQGPELLVQFQDESVVDDSQLPKDRFSAERLKGVDSTLKIQPAELGDSAMYLCASSLGTGMEEYFGPGTRLTVT.

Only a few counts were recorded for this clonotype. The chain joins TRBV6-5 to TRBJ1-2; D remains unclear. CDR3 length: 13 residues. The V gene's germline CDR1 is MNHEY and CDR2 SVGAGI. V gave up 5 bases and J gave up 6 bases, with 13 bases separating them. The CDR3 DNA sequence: TGTGCCAGCAGTCCCCGTCGGGCCGATGGCTACACCTTC. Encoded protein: CASSPRRADGYTF.

This CDR3 is CASSTQYEQYF. For the CDR3, the DNA is TGTGCCAGCAGTACCCAGTACGAGCAGTACTTC. The V gene is TRBV6-1, the J gene TRBJ2-7; D ambiguous. The V gene's germline CDR1 is MNHNS and CDR2 SASEGT. The CDR3 totals 11 residues. V lost 5 bases, J lost 4 bases, and 6 bases lay in between.

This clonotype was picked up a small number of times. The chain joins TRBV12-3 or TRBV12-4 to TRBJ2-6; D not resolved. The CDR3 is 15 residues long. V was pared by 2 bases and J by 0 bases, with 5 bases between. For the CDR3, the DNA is TGTGCCAGCAGTTTATCTAGCTCTGGGGCCAACGTCCTGACTTTC. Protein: CASSLSSSGANVLTF.

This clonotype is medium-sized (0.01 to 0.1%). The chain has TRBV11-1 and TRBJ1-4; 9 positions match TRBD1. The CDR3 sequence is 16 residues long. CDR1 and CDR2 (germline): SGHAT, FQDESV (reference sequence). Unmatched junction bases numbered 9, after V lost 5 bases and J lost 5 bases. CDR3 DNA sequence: TGTGCCAGCAGCCCCGGGACAGGGCCCGGAAATGAAAAACTGTTTTTT. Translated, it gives CASSPGTGPGNEKLFF.

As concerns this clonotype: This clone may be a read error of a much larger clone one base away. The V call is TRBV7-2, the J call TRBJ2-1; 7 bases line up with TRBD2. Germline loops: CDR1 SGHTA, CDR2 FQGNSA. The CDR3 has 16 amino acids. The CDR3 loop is CASRLALASGGNEQFF. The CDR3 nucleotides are TGTGCCAGCAGATTAGCTCTAGCGTCGGGGGGCAATGAGCAGTTCTTC.

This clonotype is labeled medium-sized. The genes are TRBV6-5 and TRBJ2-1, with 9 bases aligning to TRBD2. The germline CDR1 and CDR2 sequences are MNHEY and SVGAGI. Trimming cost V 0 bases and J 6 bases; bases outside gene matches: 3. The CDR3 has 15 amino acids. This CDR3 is CASSYSGLALNEQFF. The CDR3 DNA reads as TGTGCCAGCAGTTACTCTGGACTAGCGCTCAATGAGCAGTTCTTC.